The clone carrying this T cell receptor beta chain showed up just a few times. Its antigen is not known. Arm-PCR of CDR3 regions and iRepertoire HTBI primers were used to build TCR beta libraries. Each CDR3 protein gets one entry after TCRdb re-called the multiplex PCR reads with MiXCR. The sample consists of about 460,000 distinct CDR3 sequences, around a fifth of them appearing once. These data are taken from a study of regulatory T cells in long-lasting Graves disease. Overall study results and limits: Sharing of public clonotypes was greater in persistent patients (2,741) than in new patients (roughly 1,000).

Time point reported: persistent/refractory GD, antithyroid drugs over 5 years with positive TRAb. The TCR library was prepared using RNA isolated from PBMCs. The TCR originated in a female donor with Graves disease. This material consisted of peripheral blood mononuclear cells (PBMCs), taken when the disease was refractory, from a patient treated with antithyroid drugs.

In DNA, the CDR3 is TGTGCCACCAGTGATTGGGACCAAGAGACCCAGTACTTC. This codes for CATSDWDQETQYF. The chain is built from TRBV24-1 and TRBJ2-5; D is uncertain. With 2 bases removed from V and 0 bases from J, the gap between germline ends came to 3 bases. Germline V gives CDR1 KGHDR, CDR2 SFDVKD. This CDR3 is 13 amino acids long.